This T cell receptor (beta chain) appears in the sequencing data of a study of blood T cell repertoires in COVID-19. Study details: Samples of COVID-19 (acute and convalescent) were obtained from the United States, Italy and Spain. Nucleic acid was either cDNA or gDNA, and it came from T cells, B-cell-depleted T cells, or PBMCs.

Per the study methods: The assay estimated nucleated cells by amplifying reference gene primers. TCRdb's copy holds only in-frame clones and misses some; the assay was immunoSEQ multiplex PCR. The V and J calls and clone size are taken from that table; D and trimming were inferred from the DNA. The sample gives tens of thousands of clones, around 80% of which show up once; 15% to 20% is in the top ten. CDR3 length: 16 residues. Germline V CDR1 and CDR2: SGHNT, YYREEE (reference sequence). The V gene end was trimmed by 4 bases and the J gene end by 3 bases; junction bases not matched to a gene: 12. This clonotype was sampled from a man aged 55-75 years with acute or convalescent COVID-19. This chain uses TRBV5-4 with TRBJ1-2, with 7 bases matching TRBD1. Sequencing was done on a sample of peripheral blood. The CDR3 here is CASSQNFRQGDYGYTF. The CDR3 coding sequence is TGTGCCAGCAGCCAAAACTTTAGACAGGGTGACTATGGCTACACCTTC.